Detailed here is one TCR beta chain. Its antigen is unknown. This entry belongs to a study of cytomegalovirus exposure and HLA in healthy donors. General study points: The study flagged about 160 TCR beta chains as cytomegalovirus-associated. Three CMV-associated chains were confirmed in vitro to be specific for CMV antigens. Both high specificity and high sensitivity reportedly marked the classifier's diagnosis of cytomegalovirus status.

The CDR3 extends over 14 amino acids. V lost 6 bases to trimming and J lost 5 bases, with 16 bases between them. Germline V gene data show CDR1 as SEHNR and CDR2 as FQNEAQ (reference sequence). Clones were read by immunoSEQ multiplex PCR, and TCRdb kept only the in-frame ones, dropping some. The sample holds about 160,000 clones; under 90% are singletons and the top ten take about 9.4%. The chain carries TRBV7-9 and TRBJ2-5; D is perhaps TRBD1 (7 bases). The sequence came from a woman between 18 and 29 years old in good health and CMV-seropositive. Sequencing was carried out using PBMCs. For the CDR3, the DNA is TGTGCCAGCAGTGCAGGGGGGACCCAGGAGACCCAGTACTTC. This translates into CASSAGGTQETQYF.